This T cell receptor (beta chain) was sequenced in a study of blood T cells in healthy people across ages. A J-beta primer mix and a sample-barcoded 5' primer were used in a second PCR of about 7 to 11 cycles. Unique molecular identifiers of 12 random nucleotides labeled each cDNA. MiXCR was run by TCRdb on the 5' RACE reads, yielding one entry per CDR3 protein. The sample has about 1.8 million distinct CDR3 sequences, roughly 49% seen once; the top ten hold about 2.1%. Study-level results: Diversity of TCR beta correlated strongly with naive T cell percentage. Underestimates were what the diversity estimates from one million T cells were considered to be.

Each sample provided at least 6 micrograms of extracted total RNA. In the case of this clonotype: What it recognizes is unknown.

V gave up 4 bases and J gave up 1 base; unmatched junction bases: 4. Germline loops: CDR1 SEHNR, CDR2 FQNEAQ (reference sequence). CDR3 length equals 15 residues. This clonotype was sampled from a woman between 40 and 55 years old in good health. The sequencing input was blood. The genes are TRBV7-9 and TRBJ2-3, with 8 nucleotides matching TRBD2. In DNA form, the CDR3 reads TGTGCCAGCAGCTCCGGGACTAGGGGCACAGATACGCAGTATTTT. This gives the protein CASSSGTRGTDTQYF. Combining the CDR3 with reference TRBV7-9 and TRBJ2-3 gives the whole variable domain DTGVSQNPRHKITKRGQNVTFRCDPISEHNRLYWYRQTLGQGPEFLTYFQNEAQLEKSRLLSDRFSAERPKGSFSTLEIQRTEQGDSAMYLCASSSGTRGTDTQYFGPGTRLTVL.